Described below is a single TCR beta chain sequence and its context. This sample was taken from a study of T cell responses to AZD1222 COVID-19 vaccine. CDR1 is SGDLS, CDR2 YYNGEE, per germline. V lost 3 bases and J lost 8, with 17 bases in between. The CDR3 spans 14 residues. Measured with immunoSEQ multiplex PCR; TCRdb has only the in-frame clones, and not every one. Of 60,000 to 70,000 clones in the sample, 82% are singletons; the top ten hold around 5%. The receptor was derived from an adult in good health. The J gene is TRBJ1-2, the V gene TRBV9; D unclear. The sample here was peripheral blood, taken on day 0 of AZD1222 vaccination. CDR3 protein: CASSAPLPSEGYTF. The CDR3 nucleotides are TGTGCCAGCAGCGCCCCCCTCCCTTCAGAAGGCTACACCTTC.